The source of this T cell receptor beta chain is a study of blood T cell repertoires in COVID-19. Study context: Donors in the United States, Italy and Spain gave samples during acute or convalescent COVID-19. In each case, the material was cDNA or gDNA derived from T cells, B-cell-depleted T cells, or PBMCs.

The sample holds one count of this clone. Some clones are missing from TCRdb's copy, which holds only in-frame ones; the method was immunoSEQ multiplex PCR. The sample lists approximately 250,000 clones, around 89% occurring once. J lost 3 bases, V lost 4 bases, and 2 bases had no gene match. This CDR3 region has 15 residues. Germline loops: CDR1 MNHEY, CDR2 SMNVEV (reference sequence). Recruits, aged about 18 to 95 years, lived in 25 or so US areas. Participants had their cohort set by participant-reported clinical history. The sequenced sample was PBMCs or T cells enriched from blood (not recorded which). The receptor was isolated from a young woman who had recovered from COVID-19. J is TRBJ2-5 and V is TRBV27, with 13 bases matching TRBD2. The CDR3 coding sequence is TGTGCCAGCAGTTGGGGACTAGCGGGAAAAGAGACCCAGTACTTC. Translating gives CASSWGLAGKETQYF.